A single sample is the source of the 23 T cell receptor beta chains below, sequenced in a study of blood T cell repertoires in COVID-19. Sequencing used immunoSEQ multiplex PCR; TCRdb keeps in-frame clones, though not all of them. The sample lists about 480,000 clones; around 90% were seen once. The sequencing input was peripheral blood. The origin of the receptors is a woman aged 50 to 60 with COVID-19, enrolled during active disease.

This chain links TRBV6-5 with TRBJ1-5; no firm D call. Germline-derived CDR1 and CDR2 are MNHEY and SVGAGI. Between the trimmed V and J ends, which lost 4 bases and 2 bases, there was a span of 6 bases. The CDR3 totals 13 residues. This CDR3 reads CASSSVGNQPQHF. CDR3 nucleotides: TGTGCCAGCAGTTCTGTTGGCAATCAGCCCCAGCATTTT.

The CDR3 region has the DNA TGTGCCATCAGTGAGGAGAGTTACGAGCAGTACTTC. Amino acid sequence: CAISEESYEQYF. The rearrangement links TRBV10-3 to TRBJ2-7; unclear D gene. This CDR3 is built from 12 residues. The V end lost 2 bases, the J end lost 4 bases, and 6 bases lay between the germline ends. The germline gives CDR1 ENHRY, CDR2 SYGVKD.

The J gene is TRBJ2-3, the V gene TRBV29-1; 9 nucleotides align to TRBD1. CDR1 is SQVTM, CDR2 ANQGSEA, per germline. V lost 4 bases, J lost 4 bases, and 6 bases stayed unmatched. CDR3 length: 14 residues. CDR3 loop: CSVVQGAISDTQYF. CDR3 in DNA: TGCAGCGTTGTACAGGGGGCGATTTCAGATACGCAGTATTTT.

The chain recombines TRBV13 with TRBJ1-1, with a tentative D call TRBD1 (5 bases). The germline V gene has CDR1 PRHDT and CDR2 FYEKMQ (reference sequence). V was clipped by 4 bases and J by 4 bases, with 10 bases between them. The CDR3 runs 13 residues. The CDR3 reads CASSYGGGTEAFF. The CDR3 nucleotides are TGTGCCAGCAGCTACGGGGGAGGCACTGAAGCTTTCTTT.

The rearrangement joins TRBV3-1 (or the pseudogene TRBV3-2) to TRBJ1-5; tentatively, D is TRBD1 (5 bases). V was shortened by 2 bases and J by 7 bases, with 12 bases between the two germline ends. Germline V gene data show CDR1 as LGHDT and CDR2 as YNNKEL (reference sequence). This CDR3 spans 14 amino acids. CDR3 amino acids: CASSQIGANQPQHF. The CDR3 coding sequence is TGTGCCAGCAGCCAAATTGGGGCCAACCAGCCCCAGCATTTT.

This clone was seen only once. The chain carries TRBV12-5 and TRBJ1-2; TRBD1 is a possible D gene (5 bases). The ends were cut back, 2 bases at V and 12 bases at J, with 25 bases in the middle. Per germline, CDR1 LGHNT and CDR2 FRNRAP. This CDR3 has 16 residues. This chain's CDR3 is CASGLFPWGEQAVNTF. The DNA of the CDR3 is TGTGCTAGTGGTTTGTTCCCTTGGGGGGAACAGGCCGTGAACACCTTC.

CDR3 nucleotide sequence: TGCGCCAGCAGCTTGGGAGGGCGGGAGACCCAGTACTTC. Amino acids: CASSLGGRETQYF. This chain uses TRBV5-1 with TRBJ2-5, with D possibly matching TRBD2 (5 bases). Trimming left V 0 bases short and J 5 bases short, with 8 bases between. Germline lookup yields CDR1 SGHRS and CDR2 YFSETQ. The CDR3 runs to 13 residues. The variable domain in full, with the rest retrieved from reference TRBV5-1 and TRBJ2-5, is KAGVTQTPRYLIKTRGQQVTLSCSPISGHRSVSWYQQTPGQGLQFLFEYFSETQRNKGNFPGRFSGRQFSNSRSEMNVSTLELGDSALYLCASSLGGRETQYFGPGTRLLVL.

The chain carries TRBV30 and TRBJ1-5; no reliable D call. The CDR3 contains 13 residues. Germline CDR1 is GTSNPN and CDR2 is SVGIG (reference sequence). Trimming took 6 bases from V and 2 from J, leaving 11 bases between them. Here the CDR3 DNA reads TGTGCCTGCAAGGCGGGTGGCAATCAGCCCCAGCATTTT. Translation gives CACKAGGNQPQHF.

V and J are TRBV14 and TRBJ1-1; 9 nucleotides match TRBD1. There are 15 residues in the CDR3. Germline V gene data show CDR1 as SGHDN and CDR2 as FVKESK. V shed 3 bases, J shed 5 bases, and the junction held 7 bases outside the gene matches. CDR3: CASSHRRTGETEAFF. CDR3 sequence (DNA): TGTGCCAGCAGCCATCGAAGGACAGGGGAGACTGAAGCTTTCTTT.

The V call is TRBV5-5, the J call TRBJ2-3; D is possibly TRBD2 (6 bases). Trimming removed 4 bases from V and 5 bases from J, with 11 bases in between. The V gene's germline CDR1 is SGHKS and CDR2 YYEKEE (reference sequence). The CDR3 is made up of 13 amino acids. The CDR3 protein is CASSPPGGDTQYF. DNA of the CDR3: TGTGCCAGCAGCCCCCCCGGGGGAGATACGCAGTATTTT.

The chain couples TRBV2 to TRBJ2-7, with 14 bases lining up with TRBD2. Germline-derived CDR1 and CDR2 are SNHLY and FYNNEI. This CDR3 contains 14 residues. Trimming at V came to 6 bases and at J to 6 bases, leaving 4 bases not matched to a gene. The CDR3 protein is CASSAGLAGVEQYF. The CDR3 DNA follows: TGTGCCAGCAGCGCGGGACTAGCGGGGGTCGAGCAGTACTTC. The variable domain in full, with the rest retrieved from reference TRBV2 and TRBJ2-7, is EPEVTQTPSHQVTQMGQEVILRCVPISNHLYFYWYRQILGQKVEFLVSFYNNEISEKSEIFDDQFSVERPDGSNFTLKIRSTKLEDSAMYFCASSAGLAGVEQYFGPGTRLTVT.

V and J are TRBV24-1 and TRBJ1-1; TRBD1 agrees at 7 bases. The CDR3 covers 13 residues. The germline CDR1 and CDR2 sequences are KGHDR and SFDVKD. V was clipped by 7 bases and J by 2 bases; unmatched bases: 3. CDR3 protein: CATSQGGNTEAFF. As DNA, the CDR3 is TGTGCCACCAGCCAGGGGGGAAACACTGAAGCTTTCTTT.

The chain carries TRBV15 and TRBJ2-1; 7 bases align to TRBD2. Per the germline V gene, CDR1 is LNHNV and CDR2 is YYDKDF (reference sequence). Trimming took 0 bases from V and 7 from J; bases not matched to a gene: 9. This CDR3 has 16 residues. The CDR3 protein is CATSRDRASGWNEQFF. CDR3 nucleotide sequence: TGTGCCACCAGCAGAGATAGGGCTAGCGGCTGGAATGAGCAGTTCTTC.

The chain couples TRBV12-3 or TRBV12-4 to TRBJ1-4; perhaps TRBD1 as D (6 bases). V lost 11 bases and J 8 bases, leaving 12 bases between the germline ends. This CDR3 region has 11 residues. Written as DNA, the CDR3 is TGTGCCGTAGTTGACAGGGAAAAACTGTTTTTT. Its translation is CAVVDREKLFF.

In this sample, this clone turned up once. In DNA, the CDR3 is TGTGCCAGCAGTGACTCCGGGACAGGTTGGGCAGATACGCAGTATTTT. Translated: CASSDSGTGWADTQYF. This sequence joins TRBV25-1 and TRBJ2-3, with 8 bases aligning to TRBD1. This CDR3 has 16 amino acids. The germline V gene has CDR1 MGHDK and CDR2 SYGVNS. The V segment lost 3 bases and the J segment 4 bases; nucleotides outside the gene matches: 9.

The chain links TRBV9 to TRBJ2-3; a weak D match, TRBD2 (6 bases). The CDR3 loop spans 17 amino acids. V lost 4 bases and J lost 5, with 23 bases in between. In germline, CDR1 is SGDLS, CDR2 YYNGEE. The DNA for the CDR3 is TGTGCCAGCAGCCCCCGGGGAGCGGGTCCCCTCGGAGATACGCAGTATTTT. Translating it yields CASSPRGAGPLGDTQYF.

The chain is built from TRBV5-1 and TRBJ1-4; 7 bases agree with TRBD1. In germline, CDR1 is SGHRS, CDR2 YFSETQ. The CDR3 is 15 residues long. V dropped 2 bases and J dropped 2; count of bases not matched to a gene: 3. The CDR3: CASSLTGVTNEKLFF. CDR3 DNA: TGCGCCAGCAGCTTAACAGGGGTGACTAATGAAAAACTGTTTTTT.

V is TRBV6-5 and J is TRBJ2-7; 8 bases match TRBD1. Germline V CDR1 and CDR2: MNHEY, SVGAGI. The J segment lost 11 bases and the V segment lost 6 bases, leaving 18 bases of the junction unmatched. The CDR3 sequence is 15 residues long. The CDR3 nucleotides read TGTGCCAGCAGCCCATCCGGGACAGGTTCATCAGGGGAGTACTTC. Its protein product is CASSPSGTGSSGEYF.

The chain links TRBV5-1 to TRBJ1-1, with 8 bases identical to TRBD1. CDR3 length equals 13 residues. V lost 9 bases to trimming and J lost 0 bases; unmatched junction nucleotides: 4. From germline, CDR1 is SGHRS and CDR2 YFSETQ. As DNA, the CDR3 is TGCGCCACAAGGGACAGGATGAACACTGAAGCTTTCTTT. It is translated as CATRDRMNTEAFF. The full variable domain, in which reference TRBV5-1 and TRBJ1-1 provide the parts outside the CDR3, is KAGVTQTPRYLIKTRGQQVTLSCSPISGHRSVSWYQQTPGQGLQFLFEYFSETQRNKGNFPGRFSGRQFSNSRSEMNVSTLELGDSALYLCATRDRMNTEAFFGQGTRLTVV.

The sample holds one count of this clone. V is TRBV5-6 and J is TRBJ1-2; no firm D call. Germline CDR1 is SGHDT and CDR2 is YYEEEE. The CDR3 has 14 amino acids. Trimming removed 2 bases at V and 2 bases at J, with 10 bases between. CDR3 region: CASSFGPSNYGYTF. The DNA for the CDR3 is TGTGCCAGCAGCTTTGGGCCTTCCAACTATGGCTACACCTTC.

The chain is built from TRBV7-9 and TRBJ1-2; D is possibly TRBD1 (5 bases). Germline-derived CDR1 and CDR2 are SEHNR and FQNEAQ (reference sequence). Between the trimmed V and J ends, which lost 2 bases and 8 bases, there was a span of 18 bases. The CDR3 length is 15 residues. Written as DNA, the CDR3 is TGTGCCAGCAGCTTAAGACCAGACAGCGGGGACGGCTACACCTTC. Protein sequence: CASSLRPDSGDGYTF.

The gene calls are TRBV3-1 (or the pseudogene TRBV3-2) and TRBJ2-7; maybe TRBD1 (5 bases). Germline CDR1 is LGHDT and CDR2 is YNNKEL (reference sequence). The V and J ends lost 1 base and 9 bases respectively, with 10 bases between them. The CDR3 contains 12 residues. The CDR3 loop reads CASSQAGAVQYF. The CDR3 region has the DNA TGTGCCAGCAGCCAAGCTGGGGCAGTGCAGTACTTC.

The CDR3 DNA reads as TGCGCCAGCAGCCTACAGGCTACGAACACTGAAGCTTTCTTT. Encoded protein: CASSLQATNTEAFF. V gene TRBV5-1 combines with J gene TRBJ1-1, with D possibly TRBD1 on 5 matching bases. V dropped 4 bases and J dropped 1 base, with 11 bases sitting between them. CDR1 and CDR2 from the germline V gene are SGHRS and YFSETQ. CDR3 length equals 14 residues.